The 17 T cell receptor beta chains below were found in one sample sequenced in a study of OX40 agonist ivuxolimab in advanced cancers. The data were produced by immunoSEQ multiplex PCR, yet TCRdb's version contains in-frame clones alone and is incomplete. The sample includes about 99,000 clones, 94% seen only once; the top ten take 0.15% to 0.2%. The specimen was CD4+ or CD8+ T cells sorted from blood, collected in a trial of the OX40 agonist ivuxolimab. These receptors originate from an adult with an advanced solid tumor such as melanoma, head and neck, liver or kidney cancer.

The CDR3, as DNA: TGTGCCAGCAGCGGAAACTACGAGCAGTACTTC. Amino acids: CASSGNYEQYF. The chain recombines TRBV5-4 with TRBJ2-7; no clear D. CDR3 length: 11 amino acids. Per the germline V gene, CDR1 is SGHNT and CDR2 is YYREEE (reference sequence). Trimming took off 4 bases at V and 3 bases at J, with 5 bases between the two ends.

This clone was detected once. This rearrangement joins TRBV5-4 to TRBJ2-3, with TRBD1 matching 9 bases. CDR1 and CDR2 (germline): SGHNT, YYREEE (reference sequence). With V trimmed by 4 bases and J by 5 bases, 14 bases remained unmatched. This CDR3 region has 17 residues. CDR3 amino acids: CASSRAWGQGGGDTQYF. The CDR3 coding sequence is TGTGCCAGCAGCAGGGCTTGGGGACAGGGAGGTGGAGATACGCAGTATTTT.

CDR3 protein: CATSRDVGTSGGDEQYF. Here the CDR3 DNA reads TGTGCCACCAGCAGAGATGTTGGGACTAGCGGGGGCGACGAGCAGTACTTC. The gene calls are TRBV15 and TRBJ2-7; the match to TRBD2 covers 14 bases. CDR1 is LNHNV, CDR2 YYDKDF, per germline (reference sequence). The CDR3 spans 17 residues. The trim removed 0 bases at V and 5 bases at J, leaving 6 bases unmatched.

The chain links TRBV2 to TRBJ2-7, with D uncertain. The CDR3 loop spans 15 amino acids. Germline-derived CDR1 and CDR2 are SNHLY and FYNNEI. V lost 1 base and J lost 1, with 11 bases in between. The CDR3 nucleotides are TGTGCCAGCAGTGAAGGGGCAGGCATATCCTACGAGCAGTACTTC. Translated: CASSEGAGISYEQYF.

The J gene is TRBJ2-2, the V gene TRBV2; D perhaps matches TRBD1 (6 bases). V shed 8 bases and J shed 5 bases, with 12 bases lying between them. CDR3 length equals 13 residues. From germline, CDR1 is SNHLY and CDR2 FYNNEI. CDR3 coding DNA: TGTGCCAGCGTGATACAGGGTACCGGGGAGCTGTTTTTT. Protein sequence: CASVIQGTGELFF.

The chain combines TRBV7-9 with TRBJ1-4; 7 bases are a match to TRBD1. In germline, CDR1 is SEHNR, CDR2 FQNEAQ (reference sequence). V gave up 2 bases and J gave up 7 bases; unmatched junction bases: 10. The CDR3 loop spans 16 amino acids. The CDR3 sequence: CASSLHRGGITEKLFF. Here the CDR3 DNA reads TGTGCCAGCAGCTTACACAGGGGAGGCATAACTGAAAAACTGTTTTTT.

This chain connects TRBV5-5 to TRBJ1-1, with D unresolved. The CDR3 extends over 14 amino acids. Germline values: CDR1 SGHKS, CDR2 YYEKEE (reference sequence). V was pared by 0 bases and J by 5 bases, with 11 bases between. The CDR3 nucleotides read TGTGCCAGCAGCTTGGTTCTGGGTTATACTGAAGCTTTCTTT. It translates to CASSLVLGYTEAFF.

V usage is TRBV28 and J usage is TRBJ2-3; TRBD2 matches at 11 bases. The CDR3 runs to 15 residues. With 8 bases clipped from V and 5 bases from J, the junction kept 9 bases outside the gene matches. Germline CDR1 reads MDHEN; CDR2 reads SYDVKM. The CDR3 here is CASAPRTSGLDTQYF. CDR3 sequence (DNA): TGTGCCAGCGCCCCCCGGACTAGCGGGTTAGATACGCAGTATTTT.

V gene TRBV6-1 combines with J gene TRBJ2-7; no definite D call. This CDR3 comprises 13 residues. In germline, CDR1 is MNHNS, CDR2 SASEGT. The V end was cut by 7 bases, the J end by 4 bases, with 14 bases between. The CDR3 spells CASTGRRWYEQYF. As DNA, the CDR3 is TGTGCCAGCACGGGCAGGCGCTGGTACGAGCAGTACTTC.

This chain's CDR3 is CASSAGQGPLNSPLHF. Written as DNA, the CDR3 is TGTGCCAGTAGTGCGGGACAGGGACCGCTCAATTCACCCCTCCACTTT. V usage is TRBV19 and J usage is TRBJ1-6, with 9 nucleotides matching TRBD1. The CDR3 runs 16 residues. Germline V lookup: CDR1 LNHDA, CDR2 SQIVND (reference sequence). The V gene end was trimmed by 5 bases and the J gene end by 7 bases; junction bases not matched to a gene: 9. Variable domain in full (rest from reference TRBV19 and TRBJ1-6): DGGITQSPKYLFRKEGQNVTLSCEQNLNHDAMYWYRQDPGQGLRLIYYSQIVNDFQKGDIAEGYSVSREKKESFPLTVTSAQKNPTAFYLCASSAGQGPLNSPLHFGNGTRLTVT.

The chain employs TRBV14 and TRBJ2-7, with D possibly matching TRBD1 (6 bases). Deletions cut 1 base from V and 0 bases from J, with 10 bases between. Per the germline V gene, CDR1 is SGHDN and CDR2 is FVKESK. This CDR3 contains 15 residues. CDR3 region: CASSQGLGGSYEQYF. CDR3 nucleotides: TGTGCCAGCAGCCAAGGGTTAGGGGGCTCCTACGAGCAGTACTTC.

The V gene is TRBV7-9, the J gene TRBJ2-7; weak D call: TRBD2 (7 bases). The CDR3 has 15 amino acids. In germline, CDR1 is SEHNR, CDR2 FQNEAQ (reference sequence). V was pared by 4 bases and J by 0 bases, with 13 bases between. CDR3 protein: CASSSGAGASYEQYF. CDR3 DNA sequence: TGTGCCAGCAGCTCCGGGGCGGGGGCCTCCTACGAGCAGTACTTC.

CDR3 bases: TGCAGCGTTGCTTCGGGGGCACTCTTGCTCGAGCAGTACTTC. This sequence encodes CSVASGALLLEQYF. This chain joins TRBV29-1 and TRBJ2-7; D tentatively fits TRBD1 or TRBD2 (6 bases each). There are 14 residues in the CDR3. The germline V gene encodes CDR1 SQVTM and CDR2 ANQGSEA. Trimming removed 4 bases from V and 6 bases from J, with 19 bases in between.

The chain joins TRBV14 to TRBJ1-2; no clear D gene. Between the trimmed V and J ends, which lost 1 base and 5 bases, there was a span of 14 bases. CDR1 and CDR2 from the germline V gene are SGHDN and FVKESK. The CDR3 contains 15 residues. The CDR3 is CASSQGAQQLYGYTF. CDR3 nucleotide sequence: TGTGCCAGCAGCCAAGGAGCGCAACAACTATATGGCTACACCTTC.

This chain connects TRBV6-5 to TRBJ2-7; the D gene is possibly TRBD2 (7 bases). The V gene lost 2 bases and the J gene lost 0 bases, with 11 bases spanning the gap. Germline V gives CDR1 MNHEY, CDR2 SVGAGI. CDR3 length equals 15 residues. CDR3 DNA: TGTGCCAGCAGTTACGGGGGGGGCAACTCCTACGAGCAGTACTTC. It codes for CASSYGGGNSYEQYF.

This clone has just one count. The chain uses TRBV5-1 and TRBJ2-5; D is perhaps TRBD1 (7 bases). The germline gives CDR1 SGHRS, CDR2 YFSETQ. The CDR3 is made up of 15 amino acids. V was clipped by 9 bases and J by 11 bases, with 29 bases between them. CDR3 in amino acids: CATRDSGTASREQYF. CDR3 coding DNA: TGCGCCACGAGGGACTCCGGGACAGCGAGTCGGGAGCAGTACTTC.

The rearrangement links TRBV7-3 to TRBJ2-1; D remains unclear. From germline, CDR1 is SGHTA and CDR2 FQGTGA. V was cut by 4 bases and J by 10 bases, with 17 bases left in between. This CDR3 spans 14 amino acids. Here the CDR3 reads CASSSSPAPHEQFF. For the CDR3, the DNA is TGTGCCAGCAGCTCCTCTCCCGCCCCTCACGAGCAGTTCTTC.